Listed below are T cell receptor beta chains from one sample, sequenced in a study of blood T cell repertoires in COVID-19. Assay: immunoSEQ multiplex PCR; the TCRdb copy retains only in-frame clones and omits some. The table includes 250,000 or so clones, 85% to 90% detected once. The specimen was PBMCs or T cells enriched from blood (not recorded which). The source is a middle-aged man who had been exposed to COVID-19. The CDR3 runs from the conserved cysteine through the conserved F or W. Each record gives: clone size, CDR3 length, V gene, D gene, J gene, CDR3 DNA, CDR3 protein. A D gene is named only where the DNA matches it firmly. Clone size is not always given. Where it is, it says once, few, many or a class for expanded clones.

clone size: -; CDR3 length: 14; V gene: TRBV10-3; D gene: -; J gene: TRBJ1-5; CDR3 DNA: TGTGCCATCAGTGAGAGAGGGTGGAATCAGCCCCAGCATTTT; CDR3 protein: CAISERGWNQPQHF
clone size: -; CDR3 length: 14; V gene: TRBV28; D gene: -; J gene: TRBJ2-4; CDR3 DNA: TGTGCCAGCAGTACTCAGGGATGGGAGGACATTCAGTACTTC; CDR3 protein: CASSTQGWEDIQYF
clone size: -; CDR3 length: 15; V gene: TRBV21-1; D gene: -; J gene: TRBJ1-5; CDR3 DNA: TGTGCCAGCAGCAACCCTGGACAGCTGAATCAGCCCCAGCATTTT; CDR3 protein: CASSNPGQLNQPQHF
clone size: once; CDR3 length: 14; V gene: TRBV5-1; D gene: -; J gene: TRBJ1-3; CDR3 DNA: TGCGCCAGCAGCTTAGCAGGGGACGGAAACACCATATATTTT; CDR3 protein: CASSLAGDGNTIYF
clone size: -; CDR3 length: 13; V gene: TRBV30; D gene: TRBD1; J gene: TRBJ1-5; CDR3 DNA: TGTGCCTGGAGTAAACAGGGGGATCAGCCCCAGCATTTT; CDR3 protein: CAWSKQGDQPQHF
clone size: -; CDR3 length: 14; V gene: TRBV27; D gene: TRBD1; J gene: TRBJ1-2; CDR3 DNA: TGTGCCAGCAGTCCGTGGGACAGATTTTATGGCTACACCTTC; CDR3 protein: CASSPWDRFYGYTF
clone size: -; CDR3 length: 14; V gene: TRBV9; D gene: -; J gene: TRBJ1-5; CDR3 DNA: TGTGCCAGCAGCGAGCACGCCAGCAATCAGCCCCAGCATTTT; CDR3 protein: CASSEHASNQPQHF
clone size: -; CDR3 length: 13; V gene: TRBV24-1; D gene: -; J gene: TRBJ1-2; CDR3 DNA: TGTGCCACCAGTGATATACCACAGGAAACCTACACCTTC; CDR3 protein: CATSDIPQETYTF
clone size: -; CDR3 length: 15; V gene: TRBV19; D gene: -; J gene: TRBJ1-5; CDR3 DNA: TGTGCCAGTACAATATCTGGGGGAGGGGATCAGCCCCAGCATTTT; CDR3 protein: CASTISGGGDQPQHF
clone size: -; CDR3 length: 14; V gene: TRBV15; D gene: -; J gene: TRBJ1-4; CDR3 DNA: TGTGCCACCAGCAGGCGGCGCATTGCGGAAAAACTGTTTTTT; CDR3 protein: CATSRRRIAEKLFF
clone size: -; CDR3 length: 19; V gene: TRBV6-1; D gene: TRBD1; J gene: TRBJ1-5; CDR3 DNA: TGTGCCAGCAGTGGAGGACAGGGGGCCATCTCCGGTAGCAATCAGCCCCAGCATTTT; CDR3 protein: CASSGGQGAISGSNQPQHF
clone size: -; CDR3 length: 16; V gene: TRBV5-1; D gene: -; J gene: TRBJ2-3; CDR3 DNA: TGCGCCAGCAGCTTGGAAGGTAGCCCGACTGTCTATACGCAGTATTTT; CDR3 protein: CASSLEGSPTVYTQYF
clone size: -; CDR3 length: 16; V gene: TRBV7-9; D gene: TRBD2; J gene: TRBJ2-2; CDR3 DNA: TGTGCCAGCAGCTGGGGACTAGCGGGAGACACCGGGGAGCTGTTTTTT; CDR3 protein: CASSWGLAGDTGELFF
clone size: -; CDR3 length: 13; V gene: TRBV18; D gene: -; J gene: TRBJ1-1; CDR3 DNA: TGTGCCAGCTCCCGGGACACGAACACTGAAGCTTTCTTT; CDR3 protein: CASSRDTNTEAFF
clone size: -; CDR3 length: 14; V gene: TRBV9; D gene: -; J gene: TRBJ1-2; CDR3 DNA: TGTGCCAGCAGCGTAGGGCAGGGCGGATATGGCTACACCTTC; CDR3 protein: CASSVGQGGYGYTF
clone size: -; CDR3 length: 14; V gene: TRBV7-9; D gene: -; J gene: TRBJ2-3; CDR3 DNA: TGTGCCAGCAGGCGAGGGACTAGCACAGATACGCAGTATTTT; CDR3 protein: CASRRGTSTDTQYF
clone size: -; CDR3 length: 17; V gene: TRBV7-2; D gene: -; J gene: TRBJ2-1; CDR3 DNA: TGTGCCAGCAGCTTAGTTACTGCCACCCGCTCCTACAATGAGCAGTTCTTC; CDR3 protein: CASSLVTATRSYNEQFF
clone size: -; CDR3 length: 18; V gene: TRBV27; D gene: TRBD2; J gene: TRBJ2-6; CDR3 DNA: TGTGCCAGCAGCGTAGAAACTAGCGGGAGATCTGGGGCCAACGTCCTGACTTTC; CDR3 protein: CASSVETSGRSGANVLTF
clone size: -; CDR3 length: 14; V gene: TRBV28; D gene: TRBD1; J gene: TRBJ1-5; CDR3 DNA: TGTGCCAGCAGACGGGACAGGAGCAATCAGCCCCAGCATTTT; CDR3 protein: CASRRDRSNQPQHF
clone size: -; CDR3 length: 15; V gene: TRBV10-3; D gene: TRBD1; J gene: TRBJ1-2; CDR3 DNA: TGTGCCATCAGTGGAGAGGGACAGGGCCTCTATGGCTACACCTTC; CDR3 protein: CAISGEGQGLYGYTF
clone size: -; CDR3 length: 14; V gene: TRBV28; D gene: TRBD1; J gene: TRBJ1-1; CDR3 DNA: TGTGCCGGCCAGACAGGGGGCATGAACACTGAAGCTTTCTTT; CDR3 protein: CAGQTGGMNTEAFF
clone size: -; CDR3 length: 16; V gene: TRBV12-2; D gene: -; J gene: TRBJ2-3; CDR3 DNA: TGTGCAAGTCGCTTCCGGGACAGTCCTAGCACAGATACGCAGTATTTT; CDR3 protein: CASRFRDSPSTDTQYF
clone size: once; CDR3 length: 16; V gene: TRBV7-9; D gene: -; J gene: TRBJ2-6; CDR3 DNA: TGTGCCAGCAGCTTATCTTATCCGGCTGGGGCCAACGTCCTGACTTTC; CDR3 protein: CASSLSYPAGANVLTF
clone size: -; CDR3 length: 11; V gene: TRBV12-5; D gene: -; J gene: TRBJ2-2; CDR3 DNA: TGTGCTAGTGAACTTAACGGGGAGCTGTTTTTT; CDR3 protein: CASELNGELFF
clone size: once; CDR3 length: 15; V gene: TRBV28; D gene: TRBD1; J gene: TRBJ2-5; CDR3 DNA: TGTGCCAGCAGTACCGAAGGGACAGGACAAGAGACCCAGTACTTC; CDR3 protein: CASSTEGTGQETQYF
clone size: -; CDR3 length: 17; V gene: TRBV5-1; D gene: TRBD2; J gene: TRBJ2-3; CDR3 DNA: TGCGCCAGCAGCTTAGGTAGCGGGAGCCCTAGCACAGATACGCAGTATTTT; CDR3 protein: CASSLGSGSPSTDTQYF
clone size: -; CDR3 length: 15; V gene: TRBV10-3; D gene: TRBD2; J gene: TRBJ2-1; CDR3 DNA: TGTGCCATCAGCAGGACTAGCGCCAACTACAATGAGCAGTTCTTC; CDR3 protein: CAISRTSANYNEQFF
clone size: -; CDR3 length: 15; V gene: TRBV11-3; D gene: TRBD1; J gene: TRBJ2-1; CDR3 DNA: TGTGCCAGCAGCTTACACAGGGGCTCCTACAATGAGCAGTTCTTC; CDR3 protein: CASSLHRGSYNEQFF
clone size: -; CDR3 length: 16; V gene: TRBV4-2; D gene: -; J gene: TRBJ2-2; CDR3 DNA: TGTGCCAGCAGCCAGGATACGGGACATACCACCGGGGAGCTGTTTTTT; CDR3 protein: CASSQDTGHTTGELFF
clone size: -; CDR3 length: 13; V gene: TRBV18; D gene: -; J gene: TRBJ1-1; CDR3 DNA: TGTGCCAGCTCACCGCCCTCAACTATGCTTGCTTTCTTT; CDR3 protein: CASSPPSTMLAFF
clone size: few; CDR3 length: 15; V gene: TRBV5-8; D gene: -; J gene: TRBJ1-5; CDR3 DNA: TGTGCCAGCGGATACCCTGGCGGGTGGAATCAGCCCCAGCATTTT; CDR3 protein: CASGYPGGWNQPQHF
clone size: -; CDR3 length: 14; V gene: TRBV30; D gene: -; J gene: TRBJ1-1; CDR3 DNA: TGTGCCTGGAGTGTAGGCAGGGGATCCACTGAAGCTTTCTTT; CDR3 protein: CAWSVGRGSTEAFF
clone size: -; CDR3 length: 16; V gene: TRBV13; D gene: TRBD2; J gene: TRBJ2-3; CDR3 DNA: TGTGCCAGCAGCTCTAGCGGGGGGGCCCCTCCAGATACGCAGTATTTT; CDR3 protein: CASSSSGGAPPDTQYF
clone size: -; CDR3 length: 17; V gene: TRBV7-2; D gene: -; J gene: TRBJ2-7; CDR3 DNA: TGTGCCAGCAGCCCGGAAGGTGTAGACACTTATTTCTACGAGCAGTACTTC; CDR3 protein: CASSPEGVDTYFYEQYF
clone size: -; CDR3 length: 16; V gene: TRBV11-1; D gene: TRBD2; J gene: TRBJ2-5; CDR3 DNA: TGTGCCAGCAGCCATTGGACTAGCGGGGGGGCGGAGACCCAGTACTTC; CDR3 protein: CASSHWTSGGAETQYF
clone size: -; CDR3 length: 13; V gene: TRBV5-1; D gene: -; J gene: TRBJ1-2; CDR3 DNA: TGCGCCAGCAGCTTGTTGGCAGATTATGGCTACACCTTC; CDR3 protein: CASSLLADYGYTF
clone size: -; CDR3 length: 13; V gene: TRBV5-6; D gene: -; J gene: TRBJ1-4; CDR3 DNA: TGTGCCAGCAGTCGACAGAACCCTGAAAAACTGTTTTTT; CDR3 protein: CASSRQNPEKLFF
clone size: -; CDR3 length: 11; V gene: TRBV20-1; D gene: -; J gene: TRBJ1-4; CDR3 DNA: TGCAGTGCTAGGGGAGTGGAAAAACTGTTTTTT; CDR3 protein: CSARGVEKLFF
clone size: -; CDR3 length: 15; V gene: TRBV24-1; D gene: TRBD1; J gene: TRBJ1-1; CDR3 DNA: TGTGCCACCAGTGACCCTACAGGGGCGAACACTGAAGCTTTCTTT; CDR3 protein: CATSDPTGANTEAFF
clone size: -; CDR3 length: 14; V gene: TRBV9; D gene: TRBD1; J gene: TRBJ1-5; CDR3 DNA: TGTGCCAGCAGCCACGACAGGGGGCTACAGCCCCAGCATTTT; CDR3 protein: CASSHDRGLQPQHF
clone size: few; CDR3 length: 15; V gene: TRBV4-1; D gene: -; J gene: TRBJ1-2; CDR3 DNA: TGCGCCAGCAGCCAAGGCGCACAGGCAAACTATGGCTACACCTTC; CDR3 protein: CASSQGAQANYGYTF
clone size: -; CDR3 length: 14; V gene: TRBV7-9; D gene: TRBD1; J gene: TRBJ2-1; CDR3 DNA: TGTGCCAGCAGCTTTTACCATAACAGGGGCAAGCAGTTCTTC; CDR3 protein: CASSFYHNRGKQFF
clone size: once; CDR3 length: 16; V gene: TRBV7-8; D gene: -; J gene: TRBJ1-6; CDR3 DNA: TGTGCCAGCAGCCACCCACAGGTCACTGATAATTCACCCCTCCACTTT; CDR3 protein: CASSHPQVTDNSPLHF
clone size: -; CDR3 length: 15; V gene: TRBV28; D gene: TRBD1; J gene: TRBJ1-1; CDR3 DNA: TGTGCCAGCAGTCCCTCTCTTCAAGGGACAGCTGAAGCTTTCTTT; CDR3 protein: CASSPSLQGTAEAFF
clone size: -; CDR3 length: 19; V gene: TRBV11-3; D gene: TRBD2; J gene: TRBJ2-5; CDR3 DNA: TGTGCCAGCAGCTTAAGTAGGACTAGCGGAGGTTGGGGGCAGGAGACCCAGTACTTC; CDR3 protein: CASSLSRTSGGWGQETQYF
clone size: -; CDR3 length: 13; V gene: TRBV2; D gene: -; J gene: TRBJ1-1; CDR3 DNA: TGTGCCATCCCGACCCCAGGGCGCACTGAAGCTTTCTTT; CDR3 protein: CAIPTPGRTEAFF
clone size: -; CDR3 length: 16; V gene: TRBV5-6; D gene: TRBD1; J gene: TRBJ1-1; CDR3 DNA: TGTGCCAGCAGCTGGAGACAGGGCGAAATTTTCACTGAAGCTTTCTTT; CDR3 protein: CASSWRQGEIFTEAFF
clone size: -; CDR3 length: 19; V gene: TRBV4-2; D gene: -; J gene: TRBJ2-2; CDR3 DNA: TGTGCCAGCAGCCAAGATCCCCGCCAGGGTGGTATCGGCACCGGGGAGCTGTTTTTT; CDR3 protein: CASSQDPRQGGIGTGELFF
clone size: -; CDR3 length: 14; V gene: TRBV27; D gene: -; J gene: TRBJ2-2; CDR3 DNA: TGTGCCACCATAGCGCGAGGACACACCGGGGAGCTGTTTTTT; CDR3 protein: CATIARGHTGELFF
clone size: -; CDR3 length: 15; V gene: TRBV28; D gene: TRBD1; J gene: TRBJ2-4; CDR3 DNA: TGTGCCAGCAGTTCGAGAGACAGGGGGCTTTTCATTCAGTACTTC; CDR3 protein: CASSSRDRGLFIQYF
clone size: -; CDR3 length: 13; V gene: TRBV27; D gene: -; J gene: TRBJ1-2; CDR3 DNA: TGTGCCAGCAGTTTCGATACGGGGTATGGCTACACCTTC; CDR3 protein: CASSFDTGYGYTF
clone size: -; CDR3 length: 16; V gene: TRBV6-5; D gene: -; J gene: TRBJ2-3; CDR3 DNA: TGTGCCAGCAGTTTCTTCCGACAGGCTGACACAGATACGCAGTATTTT; CDR3 protein: CASSFFRQADTDTQYF
clone size: -; CDR3 length: 12; V gene: TRBV29-1; D gene: -; J gene: TRBJ1-4; CDR3 DNA: TGCAGCGTTGAGAGAGGGGGTGAAAAACTGTTTTTT; CDR3 protein: CSVERGGEKLFF
clone size: -; CDR3 length: 15; V gene: TRBV5-1; D gene: TRBD1; J gene: TRBJ2-6; CDR3 DNA: TGCGCCAGCAGCCAGGACAGGGCTGGGGCCAACGTCCTGACTTTC; CDR3 protein: CASSQDRAGANVLTF
clone size: -; CDR3 length: 11; V gene: TRBV20-1; D gene: -; J gene: TRBJ1-1; CDR3 DNA: TGCAGTGCTAGAGATCGCGCGGGGGCTTTCTTT; CDR3 protein: CSARDRAGAFF